This TCR beta chain originates from a study of spatial heterogeneity in lung cancer. Findings and limits, study-wide: Within tumors, counts of expanded alpha and beta TCRs tracked tumor mutation counts.

TCRdb ran MiXCR on the 5' RACE reads and lists one entry per CDR3 protein. The sample lists tens of thousands of distinct CDR3 sequences, approximately 4.8% seen once, with roughly 9.9% in the top ten. This clonotype was detected ten times or more. The antigen remains unidentified. As for time point: sample taken at primary tumor resection. The source is a male donor with early-stage non-small cell lung cancer. Here the sequenced sample was lung tumor tissue, taken at surgery.

This CDR3 reads CSVEDQIQQFF. The CDR3 DNA sequence: TGCAGCGTTGAAGACCAGATCCAGCAGTTCTTC. The chain is built from TRBV29-1 and TRBJ2-1; no definite D call. CDR1 is SQVTM and CDR2 is ANQGSEA in the germline V gene. V was cut by 0 bases and J by 11 bases, with 8 bases left in between. This CDR3 has 11 amino acids.